These 27 T cell receptor beta chains were all obtained from the same sample, sequenced in a study of T cell responses to AZD1222 COVID-19 vaccine. Sequenced by immunoSEQ multiplex PCR; TCRdb stores in-frame clones only, minus some. The profile shows 95,000 to 150,000 clones, about 87% of them singletons. Sequencing used peripheral blood, obtained on day 0 of AZD1222 vaccination. The receptors stem from an adult in good health.

The chain uses TRBV19 and TRBJ2-1, with D maybe TRBD1 (6 bases). Germline V lookup: CDR1 LNHDA, CDR2 SQIVND (reference sequence). V dropped 3 bases and J dropped 1 base, with 25 bases sitting between them. CDR3 size: 20 residues. CDR3 amino acids: CASSMRVAGLNQGSYNEQFF. The CDR3 DNA is TGTGCCAGTAGTATGAGGGTGGCGGGCCTCAACCAGGGGTCCTACAATGAGCAGTTCTTC.

The chain uses TRBV28 and TRBJ2-6; 7 bases line up with TRBD1. The CDR3 is made up of 18 amino acids. J was trimmed by 2 bases and V by 5 bases; bases with no gene match: 12. Germline lookup yields CDR1 MDHEN and CDR2 SYDVKM. CDR3 nucleotide sequence: TGTGCCAGCAGTGGCCGGGACAGCGAAGGGGCTGGGGCCAACGTCCTGACTTTC. This translates into CASSGRDSEGAGANVLTF.

The rearrangement uses TRBV27 and TRBJ2-5, with TRBD2 identical over 11 bases. Per germline, CDR1 MNHEY and CDR2 SMNVEV (reference sequence). J gave up 5 bases and V 7 bases, and 18 bases lay outside the gene matches. The CDR3 loop spans 18 amino acids. CDR3 DNA sequence: TGTGCCAGCACCCCTCTAGCGGGAGGCCTCTTAGGTTTGGAGACCCAGTACTTC. Protein sequence: CASTPLAGGLLGLETQYF.

The chain combines TRBV5-6 with TRBJ1-5, with D unclear. V dropped 2 bases and J dropped 4 bases, with 19 bases sitting between them. The CDR3 runs 17 residues. Per germline, CDR1 SGHDT and CDR2 YYEEEE. CDR3 DNA sequence: TGTGCCAGCAGCTTTTTTGGTCATTTCTCCCAAAATCAGCCCCAGCATTTT. Protein product: CASSFFGHFSQNQPQHF.

This chain connects TRBV6-4 to TRBJ1-6, with D hard to call. Germline CDR1 and CDR2: MRHNA and SNTAGT. This CDR3 has 13 residues. V gave up 10 bases and J gave up 9 bases, with 16 bases separating them. The DNA of the CDR3 is TGTGCCACCGCTGGGGAACTGGGTTCACCCCTCCACTTT. Protein: CATAGELGSPLHF.

The chain couples TRBV5-1 to TRBJ1-6; D is ambiguous. The CDR3 runs to 13 residues. Trimming removed 0 bases from V and 9 bases from J, with 7 bases in between. CDR1 is SGHRS, CDR2 YFSETQ, per germline. The chain's CDR3 is CASSLASRSPLHF. The DNA of the CDR3 is TGCGCCAGCAGCTTGGCCAGTCGTTCACCCCTCCACTTT.

As concerns this clone: Other DNA sequences within the sample encode an identical CDR3. This rearrangement joins TRBV7-9 to TRBJ1-1, with unresolved D. The CDR3 has 14 residues. V was trimmed by 5 bases and J by 4 bases, leaving 14 bases between them. In germline, CDR1 is SEHNR, CDR2 FQNEAQ (reference sequence). Here the CDR3 DNA reads TGTGCCAGCAGCCCCCGTTTAGGTGGCACTGAAGCTTTCTTT. Residues: CASSPRLGGTEAFF.

V gene TRBV29-1 combines with J gene TRBJ2-5; D remains unclear. CDR1 SQVTM and CDR2 ANQGSEA come from the germline V gene. The CDR3 consists of 13 residues. The V end lost 3 bases, the J end lost 0 bases, and 8 bases lay between the germline ends. In DNA form, the CDR3 reads TGCAGCGTTGATTTAGGAGACCAAGAGACCCAGTACTTC. It translates to CSVDLGDQETQYF. The variable domain in full, completed from reference TRBV29-1 and TRBJ2-5, reads SAVISQKPSRDICQRGTSLTIQCQVDSQVTMMFWYRQQPGQSLTLIATANQGSEATYESGFVIDKFPISRPNLTFSTLTVSNMSPEDSSIYLCSVDLGDQETQYFGPGTRLLVL.

The gene calls are TRBV27 and TRBJ2-2; 9 bases are a match to TRBD2. Per germline, CDR1 MNHEY and CDR2 SMNVEV (reference sequence). Losses at the gene ends were 3 bases for V and 2 bases for J; bases not matched to a gene: 4. CDR3 length: 16 amino acids. The CDR3 is CASSFIAGDNTGELFF. The CDR3 coding sequence is TGTGCCAGCAGTTTTATAGCGGGGGACAACACCGGGGAGCTGTTTTTT.

This chain joins TRBV24-1 and TRBJ2-3, with a weak D call TRBD1 (6 bases). The CDR3 spans 12 residues. Trimming removed 7 bases at V and 6 bases at J, with 10 bases between. From germline, CDR1 is KGHDR and CDR2 SFDVKD. The CDR3 protein is CATSLRGDTQYF. For the CDR3, the DNA is TGTGCCACCAGCCTCAGGGGTGATACGCAGTATTTT.

This clone showed up just once. The rearrangement links TRBV6-5 to TRBJ1-1; 7 nucleotides agree with TRBD1. V lost 4 bases to trimming and J lost 13 bases; unmatched junction nucleotides: 6. Germline lookup yields CDR1 MNHEY and CDR2 SVGAGI. The CDR3 is 11 residues long. The CDR3 nucleotides read TGTGCCAGCAGTTCCGGATACAGGGGTTTCTTT. Protein product: CASSSGYRGFF.

The chain couples TRBV5-1 to TRBJ2-7; D might be TRBD2 (6 bases). Germline V gene data show CDR1 as SGHRS and CDR2 as YFSETQ. Trimming pared 3 bases from V and 1 base from J, leaving 14 bases between. The CDR3 runs to 15 residues. The CDR3: CASSSLPGLSYEQYF. CDR3 DNA sequence: TGCGCCAGCAGCTCGTTACCGGGACTTTCCTACGAGCAGTACTTC.

This clone was recorded only once. The chain has TRBV5-1 and TRBJ2-7; 8 positions agree with TRBD1. The CDR3 covers 14 residues. Germline loops: CDR1 SGHRS, CDR2 YFSETQ. The ends lost 3 bases at V and 0 bases at J; junction bases unmatched: 2. CDR3 coding DNA: TGCGCCAGCAGCTGGACAGGGTCCTCCTACGAGCAGTACTTC. It specifies CASSWTGSSYEQYF.

The gene calls are TRBV15 and TRBJ1-4; 7 bases line up with TRBD1. Germline loops: CDR1 LNHNV, CDR2 YYDKDF (reference sequence). Germline trimming cut 5 bases from V and 5 bases from J; bases unmatched to any gene: 14. The CDR3 runs 17 residues. This chain's CDR3 is CATSGPAGGQLNEKLFF. The DNA for the CDR3 is TGTGCCACCAGCGGCCCGGCGGGGGGACAGCTAAATGAAAAACTGTTTTTT. Supplemented by reference TRBV15 and TRBJ1-4, the full variable domain reads DAMVIQNPRYQVTQFGKPVTLSCSQTLNHNVMYWYQQKSSQAPKLLFHYYDKDFNNEADTPDNFQSRRPNTSFCFLDIRSPGLGDTAMYLCATSGPAGGQLNEKLFFGSGTQLSVL.

The CDR3 DNA reads as TGCGCCAGCAGCCAAGGGACTAGCGGGACCTACAATGAGCAGTTCTTC. This gives the protein CASSQGTSGTYNEQFF. This chain links TRBV4-3 with TRBJ2-1; 12 bases are shared with TRBD2. Looked up from germline, CDR1 is LGHNA and CDR2 is YSLEER. This CDR3 has 16 residues. After removal of 1 base from V and 2 bases from J, the junction contained 0 bases not matched to a gene.

The rearrangement links TRBV7-2 to TRBJ2-7; D is undetermined. Trimming took off 1 base at V and 3 bases at J, with 22 bases between the two ends. The CDR3 covers 18 residues. Germline V gene sequence: CDR1 SGHTA, CDR2 FQGNSA. Written as DNA, the CDR3 is TGTGCCAGCAGCTTAGTGCGAGGTGGGTTCGCGGACCACTACGAGCAGTACTTC. Its protein product is CASSLVRGGFADHYEQYF.

V is TRBV24-1 and J is TRBJ2-1; tentatively, D is TRBD1 or TRBD2 (5 bases each). The germline V and J ends were trimmed by 9 bases and 6 bases, with 11 bases remaining between them. Per germline, CDR1 KGHDR and CDR2 SFDVKD. The CDR3 contains 12 residues. CDR3 in DNA: TGTGCCACCGGCAGGGAGAGCAATGAGCAGTTCTTC. Its translation: CATGRESNEQFF.

This CDR3 reads CASRWDQTGELFF. Here the CDR3 DNA reads TGTGCCAGCAGGTGGGACCAAACCGGGGAGCTGTTTTTT. This chain joins TRBV7-2 and TRBJ2-2, with D tentatively TRBD1 or TRBD2 (5 bases each). The V gene's germline CDR1 is SGHTA and CDR2 FQGNSA. The CDR3 contains 13 residues. Trimming removed 6 bases from V and 5 bases from J, with 10 bases in between.

This chain links TRBV29-1 with TRBJ2-3; no reliable D call. CDR1 is SQVTM and CDR2 is ANQGSEA in the germline V gene. The CDR3 has 14 residues. Trimming removed 2 bases at V and 3 bases at J, with 12 bases between. CDR3 in amino acids: CSVERVLGTDTQYF. CDR3 DNA: TGCAGCGTTGAAAGGGTGCTAGGTACAGATACGCAGTATTTT.

The chain carries TRBV2 and TRBJ2-4; D unclear. The CDR3 is 16 residues long. Between the trimmed V and J ends, which lost 6 bases and 0 bases, there was a span of 15 bases. CDR1 SNHLY and CDR2 FYNNEI come from the germline V gene. As DNA, the CDR3 is TGTGCCAGCAGGGCCCAGGACGCAGGAGCCAAAAACATTCAGTACTTC. Translating gives CASRAQDAGAKNIQYF.

The chain carries TRBV30 and TRBJ1-1, with 9 nucleotides matching TRBD1. V was pared by 3 bases and J by 1 base, with 0 bases of the junction left unmatched. The CDR3 sequence is 13 residues long. Germline V gives CDR1 GTSNPN, CDR2 SVGIG (reference sequence). CDR3 sequence (DNA): TGTGCCTGGAGGGACAGGGGGAACACTGAAGCTTTCTTT. Translating it yields CAWRDRGNTEAFF. Full variable domain (outside the CDR3, taken from reference TRBV30 and TRBJ1-1): SQTIHQWPATLVQPVGSPLSLECTVEGTSNPNLYWYRQAAGRGLQLLFYSVGIGQISSEVPQNLSASRPQDRQFILSSKKLLLSDSGFYLCAWRDRGNTEAFFGQGTRLTVV.

This chain links TRBV12-3 or TRBV12-4 with TRBJ1-2; 9 nucleotides align to TRBD1. CDR3 length equals 12 residues. V shed 5 bases and J 8 bases; nucleotides not matched to a gene: 3. CDR3 region: CASSTGGWGYTF. For the CDR3, the DNA is TGTGCCAGCAGTACAGGGGGCTGGGGCTACACCTTC.

The chain joins TRBV9 to TRBJ2-1; D possibly corresponds to TRBD1 (5 bases). Trimming took 4 bases from V and 9 from J, leaving 20 bases between them. The CDR3 consists of 15 residues. Germline loops: CDR1 SGDLS, CDR2 YYNGEE. This CDR3 is CASSSGAAPRGEQFF. The CDR3 region has the DNA TGTGCCAGCAGCTCTGGGGCAGCCCCACGAGGTGAGCAGTTCTTC.

This clone was found a few times. V is TRBV12-3 or TRBV12-4 and J is TRBJ1-3; no firm D call. V was cut by 6 bases and J by 3 bases, with 9 bases left in between. The CDR3 loop spans 13 amino acids. CDR3 in amino acids: CASRLDGGNTIYF. CDR3 bases: TGTGCCAGCAGACTCGACGGTGGAAACACCATATATTTT.

The CDR3 nucleotides read TGTGCCAGTACCTCGACCTTCGGGGGAACCATATATTTT. Encoded protein: CASTSTFGGTIYF. This rearrangement joins TRBV19 to TRBJ1-3, with D tentatively TRBD1 (5 bases). The germline V gene encodes CDR1 LNHDA and CDR2 SQIVND (reference sequence). Trimming removed 7 bases at V and 10 bases at J, with 17 bases between. This CDR3 is 13 amino acids long.

V gene TRBV28 combines with J gene TRBJ1-4, with TRBD1 identical over 10 bases. V lost 6 bases to trimming and J lost 5 bases; unmatched junction nucleotides: 0. Germline lookup yields CDR1 MDHEN and CDR2 SYDVKM. The CDR3 is made up of 13 amino acids. CDR3 bases: TGTGCCAGCAGGGGACAGGGGAATGAAAAACTGTTTTTT. Its protein product is CASRGQGNEKLFF.

This clone was seen a few times. This sequence joins TRBV24-1 and TRBJ1-5; a weak D match, TRBD1 (6 bases). The V end was cut by 3 bases, the J end by 4 bases, with 21 bases between. CDR3 size: 18 residues. Per germline, CDR1 KGHDR and CDR2 SFDVKD. CDR3 sequence: CATSDRRLGEGVNQPQHF. In DNA form, the CDR3 reads TGTGCCACCAGTGATCGAAGATTGGGGGAGGGGGTAAATCAGCCCCAGCATTTT.